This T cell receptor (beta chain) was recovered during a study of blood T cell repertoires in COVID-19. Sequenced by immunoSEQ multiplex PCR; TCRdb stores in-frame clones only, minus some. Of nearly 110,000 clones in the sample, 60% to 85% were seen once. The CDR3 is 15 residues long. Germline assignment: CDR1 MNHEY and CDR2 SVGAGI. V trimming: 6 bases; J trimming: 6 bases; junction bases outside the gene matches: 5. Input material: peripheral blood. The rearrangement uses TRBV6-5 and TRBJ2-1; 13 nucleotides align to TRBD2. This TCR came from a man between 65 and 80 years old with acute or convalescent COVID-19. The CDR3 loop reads CASRVTSGGINEQFF. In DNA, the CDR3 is TGTGCCAGCAGGGTGACTAGCGGGGGGATCAATGAGCAGTTCTTC.